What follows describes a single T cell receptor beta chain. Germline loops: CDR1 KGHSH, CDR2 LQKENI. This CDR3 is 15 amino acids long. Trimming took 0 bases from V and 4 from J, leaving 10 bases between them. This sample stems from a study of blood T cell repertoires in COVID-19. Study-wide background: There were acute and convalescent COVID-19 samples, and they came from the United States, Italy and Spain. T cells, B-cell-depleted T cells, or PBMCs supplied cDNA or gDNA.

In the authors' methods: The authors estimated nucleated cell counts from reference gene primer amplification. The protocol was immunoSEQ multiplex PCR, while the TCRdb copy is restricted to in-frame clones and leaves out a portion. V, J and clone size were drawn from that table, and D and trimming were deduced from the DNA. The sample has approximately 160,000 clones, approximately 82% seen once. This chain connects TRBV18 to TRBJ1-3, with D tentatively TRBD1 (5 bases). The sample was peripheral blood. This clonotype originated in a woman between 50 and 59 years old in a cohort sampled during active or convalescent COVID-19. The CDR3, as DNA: TGTGCCAGCTCACCACCGGCAGGGTTGGGAAACACCATATATTTT. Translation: CASSPPAGLGNTIYF.